By sample share, the clone carrying this T cell receptor (beta chain) is medium-sized. The sample belongs to a study of preoperative IRX-2 immunotherapy in early breast cancer. The CDR3 is 16 amino acids. J was trimmed by 5 bases and V by 5 bases; bases with no gene match: 9. Germline V gene sequence: CDR1 SGHNT, CDR2 YENEEA. The table came from immunoSEQ multiplex PCR; TCRdb's copy has only in-frame clones and leaves some out. Here the sample spans several thousand clones, 80% being singletons. The treatment denotes: preoperative locoregional IRX-2 cytokine immunotherapy. This phase Ib study tested locoregional IRX-2 cytokine immunotherapy given before surgery.

The sequence came from a human donor with breast cancer. V and J are TRBV11-3 and TRBJ1-4; 9 bases agree with TRBD1. This material consisted of tumor tissue, taken after IRX-2 immunotherapy. This CDR3 reads CASSIGTGRENEKLFF. The CDR3 region has the DNA TGTGCCAGCAGCATCGGGACAGGGCGAGAGAATGAAAAACTGTTTTTT.